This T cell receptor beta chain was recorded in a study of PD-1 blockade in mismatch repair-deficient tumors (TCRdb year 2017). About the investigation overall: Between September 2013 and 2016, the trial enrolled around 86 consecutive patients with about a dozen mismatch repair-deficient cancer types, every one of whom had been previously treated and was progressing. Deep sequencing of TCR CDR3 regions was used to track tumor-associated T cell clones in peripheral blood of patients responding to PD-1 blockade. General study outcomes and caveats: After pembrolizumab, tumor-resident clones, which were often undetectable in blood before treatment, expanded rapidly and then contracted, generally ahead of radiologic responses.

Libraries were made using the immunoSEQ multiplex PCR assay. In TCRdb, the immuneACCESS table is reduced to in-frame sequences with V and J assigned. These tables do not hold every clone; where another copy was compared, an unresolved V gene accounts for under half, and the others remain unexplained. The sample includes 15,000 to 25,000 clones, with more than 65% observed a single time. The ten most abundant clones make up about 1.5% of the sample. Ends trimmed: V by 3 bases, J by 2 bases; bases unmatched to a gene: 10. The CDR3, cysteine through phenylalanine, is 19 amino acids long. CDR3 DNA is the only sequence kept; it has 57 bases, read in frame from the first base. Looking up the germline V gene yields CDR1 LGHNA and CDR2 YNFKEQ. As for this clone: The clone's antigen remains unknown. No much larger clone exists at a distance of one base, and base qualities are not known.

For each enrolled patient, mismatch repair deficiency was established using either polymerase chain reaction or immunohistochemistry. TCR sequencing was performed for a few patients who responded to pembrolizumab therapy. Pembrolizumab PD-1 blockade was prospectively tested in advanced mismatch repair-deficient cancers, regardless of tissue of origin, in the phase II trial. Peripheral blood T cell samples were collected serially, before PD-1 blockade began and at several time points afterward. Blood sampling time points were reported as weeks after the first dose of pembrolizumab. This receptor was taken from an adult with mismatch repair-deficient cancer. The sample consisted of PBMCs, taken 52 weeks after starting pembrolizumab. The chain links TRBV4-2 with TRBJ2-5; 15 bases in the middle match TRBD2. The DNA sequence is TGTGCCAGCAGCCACGGACTAGCGGGAGGGAAAATGGGGCAAGAGACCCAGTACTTC. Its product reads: CASSHGLAGGKMGQETQYF.